This TCR beta chain was documented in a study of identical twins. Findings and limits, study-wide: Recombination models fit unrelated individuals' TCR alpha sharing but underestimated twins'. Partial confounding of zero-insertion analyses by invariant MAIT and iNKT cells was possible.

Template switching (which added a universal primer site) was used, and cDNA carried unique molecular identifiers. One entry per CDR3 protein results from TCRdb running MiXCR on the 5' RACE reads. Here the sample spans 350,000 to 450,000 distinct CDR3 sequences, roughly 20% being singletons. As concerns this clonotype: What it recognizes is unknown.

Each donor was a healthy Caucasian. The clonotype was recovered from a man aged 45-60 years in good health. The source material was naive T cells sorted from blood.

CDR3 in amino acids: CSAVPGPTDTQYF. In DNA form, the CDR3 reads TGCAGTGCTGTACCGGGACCCACAGATACGCAGTATTTT. J is TRBJ2-3 and V is TRBV20-1; TRBD1 or TRBD2 may be the D gene (5 bases each). This CDR3 is built from 13 residues. Between the trimmed V and J ends, which lost 5 bases and 2 bases, there was a span of 11 bases. Germline values: CDR1 DFQATT, CDR2 SNEGSKA (reference sequence).